These 29 T cell receptor beta chains were sequenced from one sample in a study of siplizumab effects on memory and regulatory T cells. The table came from immunoSEQ multiplex PCR; TCRdb's copy has only in-frame clones and leaves some out. The data hold fewer than 120,000 clones, with approximately 92% observed a single time. Input material: CD4+ T cells sorted from blood. These receptors were collected from a human donor in good health.

This clone occurred once. The gene calls are TRBV4-1 and TRBJ1-6; D is ambiguous. Germline CDR1 MGHRA, CDR2 YSYEKL. The CDR3 has 15 residues. Trimming stripped 3 bases from V and 2 bases from J, with 8 bases between. DNA for the CDR3: TGCGCCAGCAGCCAGAGCGTGACCTATAATTCACCCCTCCACTTT. Its translation: CASSQSVTYNSPLHF.

The V gene is TRBV18, the J gene TRBJ2-5; 9 bases fit TRBD1. The V segment lost 5 bases and the J segment 3 bases; nucleotides outside the gene matches: 1. Germline V gene sequence: CDR1 KGHSH, CDR2 LQKENI. The CDR3 runs to 13 residues. The CDR3 nucleotides are TGTGCCAGCTCAAGGGACAGGGAAGAGACCCAGTACTTC. Translation: CASSRDREETQYF.

The chain couples TRBV6-5 to TRBJ2-3; D is unclear. This CDR3 is built from 15 residues. V lost 8 bases to trimming and J lost 4 bases, with 19 bases between them. Germline CDR1 MNHEY, CDR2 SVGAGI. CDR3 bases: TGTGCCAGCGGTGGGCAGACATCGGCGTCAGATACGCAGTATTTT. This translates into CASGGQTSASDTQYF.

The chain employs TRBV12-5 and TRBJ2-7, with D hard to call. Trimming took off 2 bases at V and 2 bases at J, with 10 bases between the two ends. Germline CDR1 LGHNT, CDR2 FRNRAP. The CDR3 has 14 residues. The CDR3 nucleotides read TGTGCTAGTGGTTTGTGGCGCAAGACCTACGAGCAGTACTTC. This sequence encodes CASGLWRKTYEQYF.

The chain recombines TRBV28 with TRBJ1-1, with D possibly TRBD1 on 6 matching bases. Germline V CDR1 and CDR2: MDHEN, SYDVKM. The CDR3 is 14 amino acids. V lost 2 bases to trimming and J lost 11 bases, with 18 bases between them. The CDR3 coding sequence is TGTGCCAGCAGTTTAACCGCGGGGGGGCGCGGGGCTTTCTTT. Protein: CASSLTAGGRGAFF.

This chain uses TRBV20-1 with TRBJ2-7, with unresolved D. The CDR3 length is 11 residues. Trimming shortened V by 3 bases and J by 4 bases, and 7 bases separated the two germline ends. Germline values: CDR1 DFQATT, CDR2 SNEGSKA (reference sequence). CDR3 coding DNA: TGCAGTGCTAGTGGGGTATACGAGCAGTACTTC. Encoded protein: CSASGVYEQYF.

This clone appeared a single time. A read error is likely, as this CDR3 ends without the conserved phenylalanine or tryptophan. The limits of the CDR3 on the DNA are not certain, so only TCRdb's listed CDR3 is given. The chain uses TRBV2 and TRBJ2-7. Counting both end residues, the CDR3 totals 12 amino acids. CDR1 is SNHLY and CDR2 is FYNNEI in the germline V gene. CDR3 loop: CASSEGGAGEMR.

This sequence joins TRBV19 and TRBJ1-2; 12 bases align to TRBD1. The CDR3 totals 16 residues. Germline V gene sequence: CDR1 LNHDA, CDR2 SQIVND (reference sequence). The V segment lost 6 bases and the J segment 7 bases; nucleotides outside the gene matches: 12. Written as DNA, the CDR3 is TGTGCCAGTAGCACCACGGGGGACAGGGGGCCGCGTGGCTACACCTTC. Protein sequence: CASSTTGDRGPRGYTF.

The rearrangement uses TRBV19 and TRBJ1-3; no clear D. V was trimmed by 4 bases and J by 4 bases, leaving 8 bases between them. Looked up from germline, CDR1 is LNHDA and CDR2 is SQIVND (reference sequence). The CDR3 consists of 13 residues. CDR3 bases: TGTGCCAGTAGTACGGCCCCAGGAAACACCATATATTTT. Its translation is CASSTAPGNTIYF.

The V gene is TRBV5-4, the J gene TRBJ2-5; 10 bases match TRBD2. The CDR3 covers 15 residues. Germline CDR1 and CDR2: SGHNT and YYREEE (reference sequence). V shed 3 bases and J 4 bases; nucleotides not matched to a gene: 6. As DNA, the CDR3 is TGTGCCAGCAGCTCCCGGACTAGCGGAATAGAGACCCAGTACTTC. Translated, it gives CASSSRTSGIETQYF.

V gene TRBV7-8 combines with J gene TRBJ2-2; no firm D call. The V end lost 1 base, the J end lost 7 bases, and 19 bases lay between the germline ends. CDR1 and CDR2 from the germline V gene are SGHVS and FQNEAQ. The CDR3 loop spans 17 amino acids. The DNA for the CDR3 is TGTGCCAGCAGCTTAGTTGTGCAGTCCGGAGCAGACGGGGAGCTGTTTTTT. Translating gives CASSLVVQSGADGELFF.

This sequence joins TRBV5-4 and TRBJ2-7; TRBD1 matches 8 bases. There are 15 residues in the CDR3. J lost 3 bases, V lost 4 bases, and 9 bases had no gene match. The germline V gene encodes CDR1 SGHNT and CDR2 YYREEE (reference sequence). This CDR3 reads CASSRGQGEDYEQYF. CDR3 nucleotide sequence: TGTGCCAGCAGCAGAGGACAGGGAGAGGACTACGAGCAGTACTTC.

The J gene is TRBJ2-7, the V gene TRBV5-1; D possibly corresponds to TRBD2 (6 bases). The V gene lost 0 bases and the J gene lost 4 bases, with 11 bases spanning the gap. The CDR3 runs to 14 residues. Germline CDR1 is SGHRS and CDR2 is YFSETQ. As DNA, the CDR3 is TGCGCCAGCAGCTTGGAACTAGCAGTATACGAGCAGTACTTC. Translation: CASSLELAVYEQYF.

The chain recombines TRBV14 with TRBJ1-1; 8 bases are shared with TRBD1. Germline V gives CDR1 SGHDN, CDR2 FVKESK. The CDR3 sequence is 15 residues long. V lost 3 bases, J lost 1 base, and 4 bases stayed unmatched. CDR3 bases: TGTGCCAGCAGCCACCGGGACAGGAAGAACACTGAAGCTTTCTTT. This sequence encodes CASSHRDRKNTEAFF.

V gene TRBV13 combines with J gene TRBJ2-1; 8 nucleotides match TRBD2. Germline V gene sequence: CDR1 PRHDT, CDR2 FYEKMQ (reference sequence). V shed 5 bases, J shed 5 bases, and the junction held 20 bases outside the gene matches. CDR3 length equals 19 residues. CDR3 DNA sequence: TGTGCCAGCAGCGCCAGGATTCCCCTCGCGACTAGCGCAAACAATGAGCAGTTCTTC. It specifies CASSARIPLATSANNEQFF.

The chain uses TRBV18 and TRBJ1-1; possibly TRBD1 for D (5 bases). This CDR3 region has 12 residues. The germline CDR1 and CDR2 sequences are KGHSH and LQKENI. Trimming shortened V by 8 bases and J by 7 bases, and 14 bases separated the two germline ends. The CDR3 loop reads CASARDLNEAFF. The CDR3, as DNA: TGTGCCAGCGCCCGGGACCTTAATGAAGCTTTCTTT.

V gene TRBV25-1 combines with J gene TRBJ2-3, with 8 bases identical to TRBD2. Germline V gives CDR1 MGHDK, CDR2 SYGVNS. The J segment lost 6 bases and the V segment lost 6 bases, leaving 11 bases of the junction unmatched. The CDR3 extends over 15 amino acids. In DNA form, the CDR3 reads TGTGCCAGCAGCGAGACCGGGACTAGTGGGGATACGCAGTATTTT. It specifies CASSETGTSGDTQYF. Drawing the rest from reference TRBV25-1 and TRBJ2-3, the complete variable domain is EADIYQTPRYLVIGTGKKITLECSQTMGHDKMYWYQQDPGMELHLIHYSYGVNSTEKGDLSSESTVSRIRTEHFPLTLESARPSHTSQYLCASSETGTSGDTQYFGPGTRLTVL.

The chain joins TRBV6-1 to TRBJ2-5; D is tentatively TRBD1 or TRBD2 (5 bases each). Germline V lookup: CDR1 MNHNS, CDR2 SASEGT. This CDR3 is built from 15 residues. The ends were cut back, 4 bases at V and 2 bases at J, with 14 bases in the middle. The CDR3: CASSAGTTVQETQYF. The CDR3, as DNA: TGTGCCAGCAGTGCCGGGACGACCGTTCAAGAGACCCAGTACTTC.

The chain carries TRBV9 and TRBJ2-6, with D unresolved. CDR3 length equals 14 residues. Germline loops: CDR1 SGDLS, CDR2 YYNGEE. The V end was cut by 0 bases, the J end by 0 bases, with 1 base between. The CDR3 DNA is TGTGCCAGCAGCGTAGTCTCTGGGGCCAACGTCCTGACTTTC. It is translated as CASSVVSGANVLTF.

J is TRBJ1-2 and V is TRBV6-5, with 8 bases lining up with TRBD1. Germline lookup yields CDR1 MNHEY and CDR2 SVGAGI. The CDR3 has 15 residues. V gave up 4 bases and J gave up 5 bases; unmatched junction bases: 9. DNA of the CDR3: TGTGCCAGCAGTTTATCAGGGGGCTTGGGGTATGGCTACACCTTC. Its protein product is CASSLSGGLGYGYTF.

The genes are TRBV9 and TRBJ2-7; 8 bases are a match to TRBD2. The length of the CDR3 is 15 residues. V lost 4 bases to trimming and J lost 0 bases; unmatched junction nucleotides: 6. Per germline, CDR1 SGDLS and CDR2 YYNGEE. The CDR3 spells CASSLAAGGSYEQYF. In DNA form, the CDR3 reads TGTGCCAGCAGCCTTGCCGCGGGAGGCTCCTACGAGCAGTACTTC.

The chain has TRBV19 and TRBJ2-4, with D perhaps being TRBD1 or TRBD2 (6 bases each). Trimming pared 5 bases from V and 9 bases from J, leaving 14 bases between. The CDR3 spans 13 residues. Germline assignment: CDR1 LNHDA and CDR2 SQIVND (reference sequence). CDR3 loop: CASSSREGGIQYF. The CDR3 nucleotides read TGTGCCAGTAGTTCTCGCGAGGGGGGCATTCAGTACTTC.

This clone was detected only once. The gene calls are TRBV5-1 and TRBJ2-2; D assignment may be TRBD1 or TRBD2 (5 bases each). CDR1 and CDR2 (germline): SGHRS, YFSETQ. Trimming took off 3 bases at V and 5 bases at J, with 14 bases between the two ends. The CDR3 is 15 amino acids. The CDR3 region has the DNA TGCGCCAGCAGCTACCGGGACCTCAGTACCGGGGAGCTGTTTTTT. It codes for CASSYRDLSTGELFF.

The rearrangement joins TRBV5-1 to TRBJ2-7; unclear D gene. The germline V and J ends were trimmed by 2 bases and 3 bases, with 9 bases remaining between them. The CDR3 consists of 13 residues. CDR1 SGHRS and CDR2 YFSETQ come from the germline V gene. The CDR3 here is CASSFRTYYEQYF. Written as DNA, the CDR3 is TGCGCCAGCAGCTTTAGGACCTACTACGAGCAGTACTTC.

The chain carries TRBV5-8 and TRBJ2-2; 8 bases align to TRBD1. The J segment lost 5 bases and the V segment lost 3 bases, leaving 3 bases of the junction unmatched. This CDR3 contains 14 residues. Germline V gives CDR1 SGHTS, CDR2 YDEGEE. The CDR3 spells CASSSYRGTGELFF. For the CDR3, the DNA is TGTGCCAGCAGCTCTTACAGGGGGACCGGGGAGCTGTTTTTT. The variable domain in full, completed from reference TRBV5-8 and TRBJ2-2, reads EAGVTQSPTHLIKTRGQQATLRCSPISGHTSVYWYQQALGLGLQFLLWYDEGEERNRGNFPPRFSGRQFPNYSSELNVNALELEDSALYLCASSSYRGTGELFFGEGSRLTVL.

This chain uses TRBV14 with TRBJ1-2, with D unresolved. The length of the CDR3 is 14 residues. Trimming took off 1 base at V and 5 bases at J, with 11 bases between the two ends. Germline V gene data show CDR1 as SGHDN and CDR2 as FVKESK. CDR3 protein: CASSQASHRYGYTF. The CDR3 DNA sequence: TGTGCCAGCAGCCAAGCCAGCCACCGATATGGCTACACCTTC.

The J gene is TRBJ2-1, the V gene TRBV11-2; 11 bases match TRBD2. The CDR3 is 15 residues long. After removal of 5 bases from V and 2 bases from J, the junction contained 2 bases not matched to a gene. Germline V lookup: CDR1 SGHAT, CDR2 FQNNGV. CDR3 nucleotides: TGTGCCAGCAGCCCGACTAGCGGGGCCTACAATGAGCAGTTCTTC. Protein: CASSPTSGAYNEQFF.

The V call is TRBV5-1, the J call TRBJ1-1, with 7 bases matching TRBD1. This CDR3 has 16 amino acids. Germline assignment: CDR1 SGHRS and CDR2 YFSETQ. Unmatched junction bases numbered 17, after V lost 5 bases and J lost 7 bases. The CDR3 DNA reads as TGCGCCAGCAGTGGGTCTGGGACAGCCACCCGTTATGAAGCTTTCTTT. Its protein product is CASSGSGTATRYEAFF.

This chain uses TRBV5-4 with TRBJ2-7, with D maybe TRBD1 (5 bases). The germline V gene encodes CDR1 SGHNT and CDR2 YYREEE (reference sequence). CDR3 length equals 15 residues. The germline V and J ends were trimmed by 4 bases and 2 bases, with 16 bases remaining between them. The DNA for the CDR3 is TGTGCCAGCAGCCGAGGTGGCACACAGGCCTACGAGCAGTACTTC. Protein: CASSRGGTQAYEQYF.